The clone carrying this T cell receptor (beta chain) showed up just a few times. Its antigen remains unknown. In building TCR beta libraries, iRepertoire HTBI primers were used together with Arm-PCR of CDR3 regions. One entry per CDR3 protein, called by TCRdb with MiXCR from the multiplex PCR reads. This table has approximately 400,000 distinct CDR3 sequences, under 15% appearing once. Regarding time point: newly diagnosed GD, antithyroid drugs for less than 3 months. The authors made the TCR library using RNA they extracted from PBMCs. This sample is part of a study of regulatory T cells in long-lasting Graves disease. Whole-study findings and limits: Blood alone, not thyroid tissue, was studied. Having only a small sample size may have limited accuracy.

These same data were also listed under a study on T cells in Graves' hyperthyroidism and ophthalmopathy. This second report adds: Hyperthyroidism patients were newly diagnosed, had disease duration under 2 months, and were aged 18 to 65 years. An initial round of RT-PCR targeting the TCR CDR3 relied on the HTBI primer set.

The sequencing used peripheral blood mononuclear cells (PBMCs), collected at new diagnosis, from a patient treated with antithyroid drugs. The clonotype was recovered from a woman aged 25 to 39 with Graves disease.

This chain's CDR3 is CATSDFPGGQETQYF. CDR3 sequence (DNA): TGTGCCACCAGTGATTTCCCGGGAGGGCAAGAGACCCAGTACTTC. The rearrangement links TRBV24-1 to TRBJ2-5, with 8 bases that match TRBD2. This CDR3 region has 15 residues. Germline V lookup: CDR1 KGHDR, CDR2 SFDVKD. Trimming at V came to 1 base and at J to 2 bases, leaving 2 bases not matched to a gene.